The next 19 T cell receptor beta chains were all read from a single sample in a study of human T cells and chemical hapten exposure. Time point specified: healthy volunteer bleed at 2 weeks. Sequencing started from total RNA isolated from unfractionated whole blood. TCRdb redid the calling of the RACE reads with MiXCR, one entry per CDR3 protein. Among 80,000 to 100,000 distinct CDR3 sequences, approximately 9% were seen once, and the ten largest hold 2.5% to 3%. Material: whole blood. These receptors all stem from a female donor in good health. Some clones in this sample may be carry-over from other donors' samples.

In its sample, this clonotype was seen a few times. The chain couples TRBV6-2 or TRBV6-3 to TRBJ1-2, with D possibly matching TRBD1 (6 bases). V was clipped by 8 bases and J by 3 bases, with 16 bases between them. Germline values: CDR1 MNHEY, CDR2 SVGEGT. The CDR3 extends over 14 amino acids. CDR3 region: CASETTGDDYGYTF. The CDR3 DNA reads TGTGCCAGCGAGACGACAGGAGACGACTATGGCTACACCTTC.

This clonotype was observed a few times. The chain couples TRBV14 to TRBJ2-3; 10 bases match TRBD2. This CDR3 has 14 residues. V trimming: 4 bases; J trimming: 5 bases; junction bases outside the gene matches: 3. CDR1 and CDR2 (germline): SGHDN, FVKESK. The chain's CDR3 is CASSLAGGIDTQYF. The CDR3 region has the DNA TGTGCCAGCAGCCTAGCGGGAGGAATAGATACGCAGTATTTT.

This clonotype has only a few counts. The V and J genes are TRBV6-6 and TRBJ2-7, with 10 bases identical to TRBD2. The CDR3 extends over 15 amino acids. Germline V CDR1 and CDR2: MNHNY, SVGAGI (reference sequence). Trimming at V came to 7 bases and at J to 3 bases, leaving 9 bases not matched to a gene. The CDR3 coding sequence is TGTGCCAGCATCCAGCGGGAGGGGCCTTTCTACGAGCAGTACTTC. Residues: CASIQREGPFYEQYF.

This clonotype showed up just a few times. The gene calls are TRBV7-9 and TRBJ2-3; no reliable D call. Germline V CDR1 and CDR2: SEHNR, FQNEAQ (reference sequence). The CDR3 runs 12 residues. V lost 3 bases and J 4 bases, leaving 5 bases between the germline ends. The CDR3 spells CASSFPADTQYF. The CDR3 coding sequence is TGTGCCAGCAGCTTCCCGGCAGATACGCAGTATTTT. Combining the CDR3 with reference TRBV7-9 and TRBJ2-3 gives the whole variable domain DTGVSQNPRHKITKRGQNVTFRCDPISEHNRLYWYRQTLGQGPEFLTYFQNEAQLEKSRLLSDRFSAERPKGSFSTLEIQRTEQGDSAMYLCASSFPADTQYFGPGTRLTVL.

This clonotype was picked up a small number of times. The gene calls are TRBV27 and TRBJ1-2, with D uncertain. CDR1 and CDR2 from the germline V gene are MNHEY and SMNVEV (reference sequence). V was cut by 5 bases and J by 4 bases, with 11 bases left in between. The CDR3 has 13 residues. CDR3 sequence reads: CASSPTVSYGYTF. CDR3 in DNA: TGTGCCAGCAGTCCAACCGTCTCCTATGGCTACACCTTC.

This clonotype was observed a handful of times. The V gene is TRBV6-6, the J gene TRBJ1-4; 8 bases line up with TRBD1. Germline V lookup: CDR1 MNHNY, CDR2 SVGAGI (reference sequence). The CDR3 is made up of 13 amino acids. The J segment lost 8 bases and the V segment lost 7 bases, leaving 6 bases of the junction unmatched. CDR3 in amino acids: CASKRQGPEKLFF. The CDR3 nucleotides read TGTGCCAGCAAAAGACAGGGGCCCGAAAAACTGTTTTTT.

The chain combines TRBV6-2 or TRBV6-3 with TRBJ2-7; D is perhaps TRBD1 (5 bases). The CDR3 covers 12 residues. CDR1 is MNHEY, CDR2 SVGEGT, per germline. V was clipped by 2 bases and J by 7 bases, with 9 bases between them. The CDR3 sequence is CASSYRGGEQYF. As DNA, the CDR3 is TGTGCCAGCAGTTACAGGGGTGGAGAGCAGTACTTC.

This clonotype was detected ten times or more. The CDR3 bases are TGTGCCAGCAGTTACGGGCGACAGGAGCAGTTCTTC. Its protein product is CASSYGRQEQFF. The chain links TRBV6-2 or TRBV6-3 to TRBJ2-1; D is perhaps TRBD1 (5 bases). CDR3 length: 12 residues. Germline CDR1 reads MNHEY; CDR2 reads SVGEGT. Deletions cut 2 bases from V and 10 bases from J, with 9 bases between.

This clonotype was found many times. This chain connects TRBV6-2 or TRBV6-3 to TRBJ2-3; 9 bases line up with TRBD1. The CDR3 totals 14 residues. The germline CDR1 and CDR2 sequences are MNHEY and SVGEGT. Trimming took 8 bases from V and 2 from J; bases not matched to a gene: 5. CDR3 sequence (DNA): TGTGCCAGCCTTGAACAGGGGGCCACAGATACGCAGTATTTT. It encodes CASLEQGATDTQYF.

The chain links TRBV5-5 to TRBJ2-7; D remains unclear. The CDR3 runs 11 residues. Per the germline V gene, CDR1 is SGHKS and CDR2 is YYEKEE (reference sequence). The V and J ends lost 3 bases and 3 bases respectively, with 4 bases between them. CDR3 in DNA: TGTGCCAGCAGCTCGGACTACGAGCAGTACTTC. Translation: CASSSDYEQYF.

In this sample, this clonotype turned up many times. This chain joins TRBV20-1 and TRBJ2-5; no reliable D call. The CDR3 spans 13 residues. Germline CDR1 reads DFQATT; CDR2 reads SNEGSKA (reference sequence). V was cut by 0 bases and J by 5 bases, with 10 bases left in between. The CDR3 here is CSARDLVLETQYF. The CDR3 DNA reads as TGCAGTGCTAGAGATCTCGTGCTGGAGACCCAGTACTTC.

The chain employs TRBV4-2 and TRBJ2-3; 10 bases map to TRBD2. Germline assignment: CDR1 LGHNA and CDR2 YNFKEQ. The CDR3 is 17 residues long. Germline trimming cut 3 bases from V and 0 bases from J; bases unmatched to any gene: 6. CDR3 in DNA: TGTGCCAGCAGCCAGGGGACTAGCGACTCTAGCACAGATACGCAGTATTTT. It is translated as CASSQGTSDSSTDTQYF.

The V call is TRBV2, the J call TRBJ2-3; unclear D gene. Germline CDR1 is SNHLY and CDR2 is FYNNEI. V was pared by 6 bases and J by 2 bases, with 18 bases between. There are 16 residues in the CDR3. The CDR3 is CASRPLGNRATDTQYF. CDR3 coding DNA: TGTGCCAGCAGGCCTCTAGGGAATAGGGCCACAGATACGCAGTATTTT.

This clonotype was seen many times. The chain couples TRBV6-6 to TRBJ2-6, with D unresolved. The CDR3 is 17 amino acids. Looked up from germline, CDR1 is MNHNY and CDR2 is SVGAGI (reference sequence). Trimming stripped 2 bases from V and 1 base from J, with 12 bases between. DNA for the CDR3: TGTGCCAGCAGTTACGGGCAGCTCATTTCTGGGGCCAACGTCCTGACTTTC. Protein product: CASSYGQLISGANVLTF.

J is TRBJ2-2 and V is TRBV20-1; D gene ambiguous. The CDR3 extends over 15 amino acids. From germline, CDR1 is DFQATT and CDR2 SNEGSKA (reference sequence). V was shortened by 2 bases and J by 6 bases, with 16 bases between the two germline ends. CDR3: CSARHRAHGPGELFF. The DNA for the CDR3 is TGCAGTGCTAGACACCGGGCCCACGGTCCCGGGGAGCTGTTTTTT.

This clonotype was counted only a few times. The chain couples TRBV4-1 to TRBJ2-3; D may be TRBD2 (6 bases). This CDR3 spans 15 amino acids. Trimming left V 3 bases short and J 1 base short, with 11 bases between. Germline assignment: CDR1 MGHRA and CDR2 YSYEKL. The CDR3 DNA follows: TGCGCCAGCAGCCATCGGGAGTACGGCACAGATACGCAGTATTTT. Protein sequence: CASSHREYGTDTQYF.

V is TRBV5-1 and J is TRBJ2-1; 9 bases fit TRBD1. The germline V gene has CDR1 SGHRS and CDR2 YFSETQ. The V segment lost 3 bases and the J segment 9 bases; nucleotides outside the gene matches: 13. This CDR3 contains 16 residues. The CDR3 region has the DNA TGCGCCAGCAGCTCCCACCCGGGACAGGGATTTGGTGAGCAGTTCTTC. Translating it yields CASSSHPGQGFGEQFF.

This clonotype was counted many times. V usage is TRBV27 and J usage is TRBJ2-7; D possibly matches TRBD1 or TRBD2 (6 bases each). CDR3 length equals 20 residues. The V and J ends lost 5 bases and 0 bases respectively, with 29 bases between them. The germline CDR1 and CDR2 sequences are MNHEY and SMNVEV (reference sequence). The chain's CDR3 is CASSHTPQGPEGGSSYEQYF. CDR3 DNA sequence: TGTGCCAGCAGTCATACTCCACAGGGTCCGGAGGGCGGAAGCTCCTACGAGCAGTACTTC.

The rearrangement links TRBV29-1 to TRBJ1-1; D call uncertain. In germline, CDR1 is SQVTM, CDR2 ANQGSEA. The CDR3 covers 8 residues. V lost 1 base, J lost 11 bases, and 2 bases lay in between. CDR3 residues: CSVEGAFF. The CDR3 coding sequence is TGCAGCGTTGAAGGCGCTTTCTTT.